The 3 T cell receptor beta chains below all came from one sample that was sequenced in a study of T cells in Graves' hyperthyroidism and ophthalmopathy. RNA transcripts served as the template for amplifying TCR beta CDR3 regions. The HTBI primer set was used in a first-round RT-PCR of the TCR CDR3. MiXCR was run by TCRdb on the multiplex PCR reads, yielding one entry per CDR3 protein. The sample includes 640,000 or so distinct CDR3 sequences, approximately 14% of them seen just once. Specimen: blood. The origin of the receptors is a woman between 35 and 50 years old with Graves' ophthalmopathy.

This clonotype was observed many times. V and J are TRBV6-1 and TRBJ2-2, with D possibly being TRBD2 (6 bases). The V and J ends lost 6 bases and 9 bases respectively, with 17 bases between them. The CDR3 loop spans 14 amino acids. Germline assignment: CDR1 MNHNS and CDR2 SASEGT. CDR3 sequence (DNA): TGTGCCAGCAGCCTGGGACTGGCATCTAGGGAGCTGTTTTTT. It codes for CASSLGLASRELFF.

This clonotype occurred many times. V is TRBV12-3 or TRBV12-4 and J is TRBJ1-3, with D hard to call. This CDR3 region has 14 residues. The V end was cut by 3 bases, the J end by 3 bases, with 9 bases between. This chain's CDR3 is CASSLLGSGNTIYF. The CDR3 DNA sequence: TGTGCCAGCAGTTTGTTAGGGAGTGGAAACACCATATATTTT.

In its sample, this clonotype was seen many times. V and J are TRBV20-1 and TRBJ2-2; 11 nucleotides agree with TRBD2. CDR1 DFQATT and CDR2 SNEGSKA come from the germline V gene (reference sequence). CDR3 length: 14 amino acids. Losses at the gene ends were 2 bases for V and 6 bases for J; bases not matched to a gene: 2. The CDR3 is CSARTSGSSGELFF. Written as DNA, the CDR3 is TGCAGTGCTAGAACTAGCGGGAGTTCCGGGGAGCTGTTTTTT.